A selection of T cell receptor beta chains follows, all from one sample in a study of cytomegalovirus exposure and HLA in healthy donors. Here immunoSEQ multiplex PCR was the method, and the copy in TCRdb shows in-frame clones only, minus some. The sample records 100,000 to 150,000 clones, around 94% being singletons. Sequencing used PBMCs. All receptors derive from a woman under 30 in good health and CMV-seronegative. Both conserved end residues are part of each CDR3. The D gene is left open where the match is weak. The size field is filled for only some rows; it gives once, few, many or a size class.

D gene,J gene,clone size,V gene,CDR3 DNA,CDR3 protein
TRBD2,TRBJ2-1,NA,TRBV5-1,TGCGCCAGCAGCTCAGGACTAGCGGGGGTATACAATGAGCAGTTCTTC,CASSSGLAGVYNEQFF
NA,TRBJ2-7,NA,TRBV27,TGTGCCAGCAGTTTATCAGGGGGGGGATACGAGCAGTACTTC,CASSLSGGGYEQYF
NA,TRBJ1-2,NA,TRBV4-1,TGCGCCAGCAGCCAAGCTCCACTTGGGGAGGGTGGCTACACCTTC,CASSQAPLGEGGYTF
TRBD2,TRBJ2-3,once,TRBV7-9,TGTGCCAGCAGCTCCCGGGACTATCGTGCCACAGATACGCAGTATTTT,CASSSRDYRATDTQYF
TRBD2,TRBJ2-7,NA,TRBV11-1,TGTGCCAGCAGCGTACCGGGACTAGCGGCCCGGGATCTCTCCTACGAGCAGTACTTC,CASSVPGLAARDLSYEQYF
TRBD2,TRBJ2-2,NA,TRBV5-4,TGTGCCAGCAGGCTCCGGGCGGGGGGGCCCAGCGCCGGGGAGCTGTTTTTT,CASRLRAGGPSAGELFF
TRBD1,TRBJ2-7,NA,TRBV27,TGTGCCAGCAGTTCCCCCGCAAGACAGGGTAGCGACGAGCAGTACTTC,CASSSPARQGSDEQYF
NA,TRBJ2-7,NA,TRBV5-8,TGTGCCAGCCGACGGGGTTACGAGCAGTACTTC,CASRRGYEQYF
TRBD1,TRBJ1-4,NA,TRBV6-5,TGTGCCAGCAGTTTCCAACAGGGGGGGAATGAAAAACTGTTTTTT,CASSFQQGGNEKLFF
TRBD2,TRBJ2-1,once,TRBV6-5,TGTGCCAGCAGACACACTAGCGGCGAGCAGTTCTTC,CASRHTSGEQFF
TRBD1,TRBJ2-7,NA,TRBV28,TGTGCCAGCAGTTTACGGGACAGCTCCTACGAGCAGTACTTC,CASSLRDSSYEQYF
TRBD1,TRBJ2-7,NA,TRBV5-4,TGTGCCAGCAGCTTGGACCAAGGGGGCGTGCACGAGCAGTACTTC,CASSLDQGGVHEQYF
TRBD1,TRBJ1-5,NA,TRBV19,TGTGCCAGTAGGCCGAACAGGGGGCGGATCTATCAGCCCCAGCATTTT,CASRPNRGRIYQPQHF
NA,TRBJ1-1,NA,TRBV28,TGTGCCAGCAGTTCCCCGCCGGACAGAGATGAAGCTTTCTTT,CASSSPPDRDEAFF
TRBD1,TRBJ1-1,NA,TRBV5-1,TGCGCCAGCAGCTTGGACAGGGGGAACACTGAAGCTTTCTTT,CASSLDRGNTEAFF
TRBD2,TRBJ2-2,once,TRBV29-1,TGCAGCGTTGGGATCGGACTAGCGGGAGGGAACACCGGGGAGCTGTTTTTT,CSVGIGLAGGNTGELFF
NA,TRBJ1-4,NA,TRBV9,TGTGCCAGCAGCGTCTTCCCCGGGGCAACTAATGAAAAACTGTTTTTT,CASSVFPGATNEKLFF
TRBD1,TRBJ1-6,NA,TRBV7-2,TGTGCCAGCAGCTTAGGCGCAGGGGGCTCCTATAATTCACCCCTCCACTTT,CASSLGAGGSYNSPLHF
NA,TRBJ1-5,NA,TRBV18,TGTGCCAGCTCACCCTCCACAGGGATAGACCAGCCCCAGCATTTT,CASSPSTGIDQPQHF
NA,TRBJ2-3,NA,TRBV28,TGTGCCAGCAGCAGCAGAGGATACACAGATACGCAGTATTTT,CASSSRGYTDTQYF
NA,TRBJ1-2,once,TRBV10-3,TGTGCCATCAGTGACGGTGATTATGGCTACACCTTC,CAISDGDYGYTF
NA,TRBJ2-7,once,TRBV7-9,TGTGCCAGCATCCTTAGGGGTGGGGGGAGCTCCTACGAGCAGTACTTC,CASILRGGGSSYEQYF
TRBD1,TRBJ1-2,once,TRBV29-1,TGCAGCGTTGAAGTTCCGGTACCGGGACAGGGCCTCTATGGCTACACCTTC,CSVEVPVPGQGLYGYTF
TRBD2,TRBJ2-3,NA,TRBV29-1,TGCAGCGTTGCCGGGGGGGCAGATACGCAGTATTTT,CSVAGGADTQYF
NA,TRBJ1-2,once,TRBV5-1,TGCGCCAGCAGCTTGGGGACGGGACTGGGGACCTACACCTTC,CASSLGTGLGTYTF
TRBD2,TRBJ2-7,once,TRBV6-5,TGTGCCAGCAGGCGGGGGGCTGGGATTTACGAGCAGTACTTC,CASRRGAGIYEQYF
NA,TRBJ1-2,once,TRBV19,TGTGCCAGTACCACACGGGGTACCCGGCGATATGGCTACACCTTC,CASTTRGTRRYGYTF
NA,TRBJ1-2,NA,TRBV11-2,TGTGCCAGCAGCTTAGCAGACTATGGCTACACCTTC,CASSLADYGYTF
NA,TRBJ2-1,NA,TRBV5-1,TGCGCCAGCAAAGGGGGGGGCCTCGACAATGAGCAGTTCTTC,CASKGGGLDNEQFF
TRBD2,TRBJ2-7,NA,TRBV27,TGTGCCAGCAGAGTGACTAGCGGGAGCCAGCAGTACTTC,CASRVTSGSQQYF
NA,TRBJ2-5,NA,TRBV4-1,TGCGCCAGCAGCCAACCCGGGGGTGAGACCCAGTACTTC,CASSQPGGETQYF
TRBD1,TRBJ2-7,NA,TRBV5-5,TGTGCCAGCAGCTCGATCCGGGACAGCTTATACGAGCAGTACTTC,CASSSIRDSLYEQYF
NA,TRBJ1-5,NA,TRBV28,TGTGCCAGCAGTTTAGATCTCCAGGCGGGTCAGCCCCAGCATTTT,CASSLDLQAGQPQHF
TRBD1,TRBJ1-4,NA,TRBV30,TGTGCCGGGAGACAGGGGGCCAATGAAAAACTGTTTTTT,CAGRQGANEKLFF
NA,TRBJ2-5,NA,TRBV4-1,TGCGCCAGCAGCCAAGATTTAAGTGCGGAGTGGTACTTC,CASSQDLSAEWYF
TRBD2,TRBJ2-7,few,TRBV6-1,TGTGCCAGCAGTGAGATGATGCGGGAGAGGCAGTACTTC,CASSEMMRERQYF
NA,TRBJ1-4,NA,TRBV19,TGTGCCAGTAGCCTCTGGGGCAGTAAGGAAAAACTGTTTTTT,CASSLWGSKEKLFF
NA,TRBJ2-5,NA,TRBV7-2,TGTGCCAGCAGCTTCATCCAGGCCGCTATTGGAGAGACCCAGTACTTC,CASSFIQAAIGETQYF
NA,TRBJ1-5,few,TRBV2,TGTGCCAGCAGACAGGCCTATAGCAATCAGCCCCAGCATTTT,CASRQAYSNQPQHF
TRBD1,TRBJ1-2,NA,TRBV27,TGTGCCAGCAGTGGGGGTGACAGGGACTATGGCTACACCTTC,CASSGGDRDYGYTF
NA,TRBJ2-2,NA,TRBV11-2,TGTGCCAGCGGCATGACCGGGGAGCTGTTTTTT,CASGMTGELFF
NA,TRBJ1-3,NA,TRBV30,TGTGCCTGGAGTGAACAGTTGGGAAACACCATATATTTT,CAWSEQLGNTIYF
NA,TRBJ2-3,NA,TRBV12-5,TGTGCTAGTGGTGAGCAGACTGCCCCACGTGTGGCCACGGATACGCAGTATTTT,CASGEQTAPRVATDTQYF
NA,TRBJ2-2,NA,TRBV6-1,TGTGCCAGCAGGGACAAGGCCGACACCGGGGAGCTGTTTTTT,CASRDKADTGELFF
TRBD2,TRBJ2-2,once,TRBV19,TGTGCCAGTAGTATCTCTAGCGGGGGGGATGTGTACACCGGGGAGCTGTTTTTT,CASSISSGGDVYTGELFF
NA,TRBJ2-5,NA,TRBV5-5,TGTGCCAGCAGCCCGACAGGATTCCAAGAGACCCAGTACTTC,CASSPTGFQETQYF
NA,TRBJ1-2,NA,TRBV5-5,TGTGCCAGCAGCTTACGACAGACCTATGGCTACACCTTC,CASSLRQTYGYTF
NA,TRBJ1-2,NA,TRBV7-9,TGTGCCAGCAGCTTAATCACCCCAGGGTCAGGCTACACCTTC,CASSLITPGSGYTF
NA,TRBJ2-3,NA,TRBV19,TGTGCCAGTAGTCCTCGGACAGATACGCAGTATTTT,CASSPRTDTQYF
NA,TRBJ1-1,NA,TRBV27,TGTGCCAGCAGTTTGTCCGTGTCGGCTGAAGCTTTCTTT,CASSLSVSAEAFF